This paragraph covers one T cell receptor (beta chain) sequence. Its antigen is unknown. Within one base of it there is no much larger clone, and no base qualities were kept. This sample was included in a study of cytomegalovirus exposure and HLA in healthy donors (dated by TCRdb to about 2017). In terms of the full investigation: According to a later analysis, the roughly 130 validation repertoires were produced on the same platform as the 700 or so repertoires of the first cohort. The study aimed to test whether cataloging public T cell receptors could reveal signatures of past pathogen exposure. Besides the first cohort of roughly 660 subjects, a separate validation cohort made up of about 120 different subjects was used. To predict cytomegalovirus infection status, the study brought together high-throughput TCR immunosequencing, statistical association of individual TCRs with disease status, and machine learning. Points the paper makes about the study in general: Cytomegalovirus status was reported to be diagnosed by the classifier with high specificity and sensitivity in both the original and validation cohorts. It was suggested by the authors that the approach could potentially be generalized to other disease states and immunological phenotypes. All 120 or so repertoires were used to score co-occurrence in the validation cohort in a later analysis, because that analysis had no HLA typing for the cohort. A total of roughly 160 TCR beta chains were listed by the study as associated with cytomegalovirus. Of the cluster scores, 90% to 95% were above 0 in a later analysis, which found that TCRs clustered in the first cohort also tended to co-occur in the 120 validation repertoires. In vitro tests confirmed that a few of the cytomegalovirus-associated TCR beta chains recognize cytomegalovirus antigens. Most TCR sequences were seen in very few donors, while some public TCRs were found in many individuals.

The donors were included in the validation cohort of 130 or so subjects, a group kept apart from the roughly 670-subject first cohort. Between the V and J ends, shortened by 3 bases and 5 bases respectively, the junction contains 16 bases. Spanning cysteine to phenylalanine, the CDR3 consists of 15 amino acids. Only the CDR3 region is kept as DNA, spanning 45 bases read in frame from base 1. Reading the germline V gene gives CDR1 MGHDK and CDR2 SYGVNS. The method behind the library was the immunoSEQ multiplex PCR assay. Concerning the study's data processing: A statistical classification framework was built to diagnose cytomegalovirus status from the catalog of TCR beta chain sequences. TCRdb holds this immuneACCESS table with in-frame rearrangements only. Some clones are missing; in checked studies, unresolved V genes explain under half, and the rest has no known cause. V, J and clone size were drawn from that table, and D and trimming were deduced from the DNA. The sample table holds 200,000 to 250,000 clones, of which roughly 84% were seen once. About 2% of the sample is in the top ten clones.

Recombination connected TRBV25-1 to TRBJ1-1, with TRBD1 tentatively as D gene (5 bases match). This clonotype was sampled from a woman aged 18-29 years in good health and CMV-seropositive. The sequencing sample was made of PBMCs. DNA sequence: TGTGCCAGCAGTGATGGGGCAGGGCTCGAAACTGAAGCTTTCTTT. It is translated as CASSDGAGLETEAFF.